There are many counts of the clone carrying this TCR beta chain. This beta chain is an unintended read in a library built for alpha chains; its size means little. The entry originates in a study of spatial heterogeneity in lung cancer. Using its own MiXCR run on the 5' RACE reads, TCRdb lists one record per CDR3 protein. Of approximately 11,000 distinct CDR3 sequences in the sample, around 4% were seen once. The germline V gene encodes CDR1 SGHRS and CDR2 YFSETQ. Trimming took 7 bases from V and 1 from J; bases not matched to a gene: 5. This CDR3 is built from 14 residues. Regarding time point: sample taken at primary tumor resection. In each case, whole RNA from tumor, nontumor lung or frozen PBMC was sequenced unsorted. Samples were obtained from about 75 donors, all untreated early-stage non-small cell lung cancer patients.

V is TRBV5-1 and J is TRBJ1-1; TRBD1 agrees at 9 bases. The sequenced sample was normal lung tissue next to the tumor, obtained at surgery. The clonotype comes from a male donor with early-stage non-small cell lung cancer. The DNA for the CDR3 is TGCGCCAGCGGGACAGGGTATCCGAACACTGAAGCTTTCTTT. Translation: CASGTGYPNTEAFF.